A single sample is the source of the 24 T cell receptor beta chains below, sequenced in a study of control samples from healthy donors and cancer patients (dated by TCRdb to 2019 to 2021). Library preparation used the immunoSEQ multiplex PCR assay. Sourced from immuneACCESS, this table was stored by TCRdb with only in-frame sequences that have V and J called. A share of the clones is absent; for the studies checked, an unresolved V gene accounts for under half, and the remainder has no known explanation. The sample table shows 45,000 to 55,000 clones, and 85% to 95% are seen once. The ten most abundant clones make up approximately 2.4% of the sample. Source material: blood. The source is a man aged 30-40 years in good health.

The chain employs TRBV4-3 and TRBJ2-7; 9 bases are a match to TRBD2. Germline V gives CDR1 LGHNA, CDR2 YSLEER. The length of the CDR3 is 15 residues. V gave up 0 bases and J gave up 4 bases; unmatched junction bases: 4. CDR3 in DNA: TGCGCCAGCAGCCAAGAAAGGCTAGCGGGATACGAGCAGTACTTC. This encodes CASSQERLAGYEQYF.

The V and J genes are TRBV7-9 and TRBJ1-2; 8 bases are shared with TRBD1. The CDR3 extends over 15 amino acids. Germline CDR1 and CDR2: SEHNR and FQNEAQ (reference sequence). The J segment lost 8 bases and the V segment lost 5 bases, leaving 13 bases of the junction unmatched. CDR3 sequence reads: CASSVNRDRMGGYTF. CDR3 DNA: TGTGCCAGCAGCGTAAACCGGGACAGGATGGGGGGCTACACCTTC.

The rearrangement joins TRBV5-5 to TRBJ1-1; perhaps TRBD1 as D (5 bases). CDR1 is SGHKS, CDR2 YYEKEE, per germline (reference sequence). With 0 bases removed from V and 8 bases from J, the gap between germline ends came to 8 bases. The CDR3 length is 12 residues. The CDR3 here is CASSLDDSEAFF. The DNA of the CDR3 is TGTGCCAGCAGCTTGGATGACAGCGAAGCTTTCTTT. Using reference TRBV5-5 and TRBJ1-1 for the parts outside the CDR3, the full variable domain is DAGVTQSPTHLIKTRGQQVTLRCSPISGHKSVSWYQQVLGQGPQFIFQYYEKEERGRGNFPDRFSARQFPNYSSELNVNALLLGDSALYLCASSLDDSEAFFGQGTRLTVV.

In nucleotides, the CDR3 is TGCGCCAGCAGCCAGACCGGGACAAGGTACACAGATACGCAGTATTTT. Amino acid sequence: CASSQTGTRYTDTQYF. This chain uses TRBV4-3 with TRBJ2-3, with D possibly matching TRBD1 (6 bases). Trimming shortened V by 3 bases and J by 2 bases, and 15 bases separated the two germline ends. In germline, CDR1 is LGHNA, CDR2 YSLEER. The CDR3 loop spans 16 amino acids.

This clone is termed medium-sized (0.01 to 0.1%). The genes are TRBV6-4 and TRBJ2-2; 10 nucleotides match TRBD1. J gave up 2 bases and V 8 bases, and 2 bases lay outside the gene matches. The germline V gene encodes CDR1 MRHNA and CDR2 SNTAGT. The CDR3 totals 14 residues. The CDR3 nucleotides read TGTGCCAGCGGGACAGGGGACAACACCGGGGAGCTGTTTTTT. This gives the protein CASGTGDNTGELFF.

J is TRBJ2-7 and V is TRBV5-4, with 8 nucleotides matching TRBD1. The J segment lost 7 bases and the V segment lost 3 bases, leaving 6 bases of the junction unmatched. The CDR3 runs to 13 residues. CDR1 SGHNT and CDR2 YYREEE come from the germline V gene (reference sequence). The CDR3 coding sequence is TGTGCCAGCAGCTGGCCGGACAGGGCTGAGCAGTACTTC. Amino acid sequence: CASSWPDRAEQYF.

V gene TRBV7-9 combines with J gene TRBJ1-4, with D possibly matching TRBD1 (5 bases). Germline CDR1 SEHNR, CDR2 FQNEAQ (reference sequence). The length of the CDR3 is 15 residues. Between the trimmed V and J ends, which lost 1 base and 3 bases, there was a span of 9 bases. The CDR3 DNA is TGTGCCAGCAGCTTAGTCTCCAGGGCTAATGAAAAACTGTTTTTT. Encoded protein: CASSLVSRANEKLFF.

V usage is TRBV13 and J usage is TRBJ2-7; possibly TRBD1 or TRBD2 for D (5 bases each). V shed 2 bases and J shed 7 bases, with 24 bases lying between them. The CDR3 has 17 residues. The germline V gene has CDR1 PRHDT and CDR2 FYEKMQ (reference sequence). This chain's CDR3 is CASSLWVQGPSHYEQYF. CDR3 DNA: TGTGCCAGCAGCTTATGGGTCCAGGGACCCTCCCACTATGAGCAGTACTTC.

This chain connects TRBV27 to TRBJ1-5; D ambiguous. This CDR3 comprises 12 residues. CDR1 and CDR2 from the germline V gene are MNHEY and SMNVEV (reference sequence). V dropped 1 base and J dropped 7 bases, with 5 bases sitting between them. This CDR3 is CASSLYGQPQHF. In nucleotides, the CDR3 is TGTGCCAGCAGTTTATACGGACAGCCCCAGCATTTT.

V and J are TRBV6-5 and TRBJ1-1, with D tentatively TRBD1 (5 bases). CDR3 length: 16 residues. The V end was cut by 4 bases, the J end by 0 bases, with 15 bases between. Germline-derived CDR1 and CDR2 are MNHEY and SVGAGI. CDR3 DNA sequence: TGTGCCAGCAGTTTTATGGCGGGGGATTTGAACACTGAAGCTTTCTTT. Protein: CASSFMAGDLNTEAFF.

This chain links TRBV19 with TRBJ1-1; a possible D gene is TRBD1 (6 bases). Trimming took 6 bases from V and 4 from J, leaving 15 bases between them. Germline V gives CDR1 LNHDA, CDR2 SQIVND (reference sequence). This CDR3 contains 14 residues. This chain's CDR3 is CASRRGVGGTEAFF. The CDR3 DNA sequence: TGTGCCAGTAGAAGGGGGGTCGGTGGCACTGAAGCTTTCTTT. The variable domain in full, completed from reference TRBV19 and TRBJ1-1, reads DGGITQSPKYLFRKEGQNVTLSCEQNLNHDAMYWYRQDPGQGLRLIYYSQIVNDFQKGDIAEGYSVSREKKESFPLTVTSAQKNPTAFYLCASRRGVGGTEAFFGQGTRLTVV.

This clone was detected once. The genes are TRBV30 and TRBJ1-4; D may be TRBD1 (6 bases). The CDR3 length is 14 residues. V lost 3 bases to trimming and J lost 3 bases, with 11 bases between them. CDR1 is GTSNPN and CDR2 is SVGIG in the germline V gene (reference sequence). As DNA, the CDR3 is TGTGCCTGGAGGGGGACACCTCCTAATGAAAAACTGTTTTTT. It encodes CAWRGTPPNEKLFF.

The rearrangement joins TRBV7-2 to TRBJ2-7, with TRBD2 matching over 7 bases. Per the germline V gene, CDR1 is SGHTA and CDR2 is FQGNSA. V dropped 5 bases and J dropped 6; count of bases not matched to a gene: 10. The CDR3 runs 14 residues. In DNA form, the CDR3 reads TGTGCCAGCAGCCCACTCGGACTAGAAAGCGAGCAGTACTTC. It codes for CASSPLGLESEQYF.

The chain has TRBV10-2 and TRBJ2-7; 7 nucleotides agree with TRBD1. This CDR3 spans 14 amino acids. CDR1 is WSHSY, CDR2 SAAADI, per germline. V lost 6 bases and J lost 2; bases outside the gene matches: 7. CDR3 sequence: CASRWTGLAYEQYF. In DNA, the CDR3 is TGCGCCAGCAGGTGGACAGGCCTAGCCTACGAGCAGTACTTC.

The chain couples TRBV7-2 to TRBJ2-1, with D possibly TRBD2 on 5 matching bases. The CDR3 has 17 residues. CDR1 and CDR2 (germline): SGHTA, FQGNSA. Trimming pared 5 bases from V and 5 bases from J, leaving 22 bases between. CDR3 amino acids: CASSPFPWSRVHNEQFF. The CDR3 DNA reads TGTGCCAGCAGCCCCTTCCCGTGGTCGCGGGTACACAATGAGCAGTTCTTC.

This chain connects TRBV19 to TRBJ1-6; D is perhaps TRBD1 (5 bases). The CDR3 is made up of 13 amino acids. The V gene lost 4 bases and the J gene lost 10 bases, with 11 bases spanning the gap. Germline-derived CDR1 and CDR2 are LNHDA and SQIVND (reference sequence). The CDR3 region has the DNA TGTGCCAGTAGTACCCAGGGTGCGTCACCCCTCCACTTT. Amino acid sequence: CASSTQGASPLHF. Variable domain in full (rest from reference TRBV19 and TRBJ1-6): DGGITQSPKYLFRKEGQNVTLSCEQNLNHDAMYWYRQDPGQGLRLIYYSQIVNDFQKGDIAEGYSVSREKKESFPLTVTSAQKNPTAFYLCASSTQGASPLHFGNGTRLTVT.

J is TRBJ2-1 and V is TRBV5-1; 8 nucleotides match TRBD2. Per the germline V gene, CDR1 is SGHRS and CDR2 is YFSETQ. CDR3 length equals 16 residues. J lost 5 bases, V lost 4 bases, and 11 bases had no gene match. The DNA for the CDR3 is TGCGCCAGCAGCCCGGGAGGGCCCCGGAAAGACAATGAGCAGTTCTTC. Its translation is CASSPGGPRKDNEQFF.

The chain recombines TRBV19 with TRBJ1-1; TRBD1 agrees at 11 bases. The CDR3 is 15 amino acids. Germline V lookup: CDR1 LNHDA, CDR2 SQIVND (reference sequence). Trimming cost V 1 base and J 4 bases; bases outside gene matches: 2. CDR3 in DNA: TGTGCCAGTAGTATAGCTGGGACAGGGGGCACTGAAGCTTTCTTT. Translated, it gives CASSIAGTGGTEAFF.

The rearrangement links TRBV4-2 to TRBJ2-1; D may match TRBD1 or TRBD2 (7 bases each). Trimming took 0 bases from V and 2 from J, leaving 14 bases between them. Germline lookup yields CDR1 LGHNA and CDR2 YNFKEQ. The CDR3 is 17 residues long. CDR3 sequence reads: CASSQDQGGEPYNEQFF. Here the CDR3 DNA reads TGTGCCAGCAGCCAAGATCAGGGGGGGGAACCCTACAATGAGCAGTTCTTC.

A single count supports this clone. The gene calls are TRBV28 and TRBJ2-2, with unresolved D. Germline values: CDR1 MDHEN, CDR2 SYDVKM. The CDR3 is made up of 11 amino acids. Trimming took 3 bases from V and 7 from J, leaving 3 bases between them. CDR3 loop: CASSLDGELFF. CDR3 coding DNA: TGTGCCAGCAGTTTGGACGGGGAGCTGTTTTTT.

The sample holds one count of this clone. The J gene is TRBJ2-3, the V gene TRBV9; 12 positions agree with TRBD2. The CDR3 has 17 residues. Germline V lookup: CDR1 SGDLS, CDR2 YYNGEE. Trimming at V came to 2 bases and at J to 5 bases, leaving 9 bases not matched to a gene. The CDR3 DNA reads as TGTGCCAGCAGCGTGACTAGCGGGAGTGGTATCCGAGATACGCAGTATTTT. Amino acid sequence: CASSVTSGSGIRDTQYF.

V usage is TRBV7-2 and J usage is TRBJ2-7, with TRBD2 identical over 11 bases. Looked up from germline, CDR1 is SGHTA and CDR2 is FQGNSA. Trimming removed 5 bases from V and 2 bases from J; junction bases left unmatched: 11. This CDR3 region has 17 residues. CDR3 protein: CASSTTSGSLSTYEQYF. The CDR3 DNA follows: TGTGCCAGCAGCACCACTAGCGGGAGTCTTTCGACCTACGAGCAGTACTTC.

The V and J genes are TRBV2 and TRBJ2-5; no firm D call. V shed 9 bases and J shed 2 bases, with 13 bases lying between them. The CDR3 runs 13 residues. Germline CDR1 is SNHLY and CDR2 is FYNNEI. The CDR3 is CARAFVQQETQYF. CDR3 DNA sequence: TGTGCCAGGGCCTTCGTGCAACAAGAGACCCAGTACTTC.

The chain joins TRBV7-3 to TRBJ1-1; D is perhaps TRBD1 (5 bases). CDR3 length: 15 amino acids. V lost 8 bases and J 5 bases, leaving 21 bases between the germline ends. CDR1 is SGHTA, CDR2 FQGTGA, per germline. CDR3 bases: TGTGCCAGCCACAGGTACCTGGGCCCTGAGACTGAAGCTTTCTTT. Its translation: CASHRYLGPETEAFF.